This TCR beta chain was documented in a study of T cells expressing NK-cell markers. TCRdb reprocessed the 5' RACE reads and stores each CDR3 protein as one record, lacking DNA. The listing contains some 340,000 distinct CDR3 sequences. The CDR3 is made up of 14 amino acids. The germline V gene has CDR1 SGHAT and CDR2 FQNNGV. The clonotype was recovered from a man aged 18 to 69 in good health. The rearrangement links TRBV11-2 to TRBJ2-1; as DNA is missing, the TRBD1 call by TCRdb cannot be tested. Sequencing was done on a sample of blood T cells: a sorted CD56 or NKG2C T cell subset, CD4+ or CD8+ T cells, or bulk PBMC T cells (not recorded which). The CDR3 sequence: CASSARTAYNEQFF.